This section outlines one TCR beta chain sequence together with its context. Repertoires were generated with immunoSEQ multiplex PCR, while TCRdb's copy carries only in-frame clones and drops some. Seen here are 90,000 to 110,000 clones, roughly nine tenths observed once, and the top ten hold roughly 4.4%. These data belong to a study of control samples from healthy donors and cancer patients. Germline lookup yields CDR1 DFQATT and CDR2 SNEGSKA (reference sequence). V was trimmed by 5 bases and J by 4 bases, leaving 2 bases between them. The CDR3 is made up of 10 amino acids. This sequence originates from a human donor in good health. The donor label of this sample is uncertain. Sequenced: blood. This chain uses TRBV20-1 with TRBJ2-2; no clear D gene. The CDR3 loop is CSAGTGELFF. The CDR3 region has the DNA TGCAGTGCTGGCACCGGGGAGCTGTTTTTT.